This T cell receptor (beta chain) was sequenced in a study of glioma-infiltrating T cells. Study-wide results and caveats: Only very few CDR3 sequences appeared in both tissue and blood.

The iRepertoire nested amplicon-rescue multiplex PCR amplified TCR alpha and beta CDR3s from RNA. Input was about 85-400 ng of tissue mRNA or PBMC total RNA. MiXCR, run by TCRdb on the multiplex PCR reads, gives a single entry per CDR3 protein. This sample has about 140,000 distinct CDR3 sequences, with about 39% found just once. Regarding this clonotype: The antigen remains undetermined.

The CDR3 contains 14 residues. The germline gives CDR1 SNHLY, CDR2 FYNNEI. Germline trimming cut 11 bases from V and 3 bases from J; bases unmatched to any gene: 11. Sequenced material: glioma tissue, nonneoplastic brain tissue, or PBMCs (not recorded which). The genes are TRBV2 and TRBJ2-3, with 7 bases identical to TRBD2. The receptor was isolated from a human donor with low-grade glioma or glioblastoma, undergoing nonglioma brain surgery, or in good health (not recorded which). The CDR3 sequence is CAVQQRDQTDTQYF. As DNA, the CDR3 is TGTGCCGTACAGCAGCGGGACCAGACAGATACGCAGTATTTT.